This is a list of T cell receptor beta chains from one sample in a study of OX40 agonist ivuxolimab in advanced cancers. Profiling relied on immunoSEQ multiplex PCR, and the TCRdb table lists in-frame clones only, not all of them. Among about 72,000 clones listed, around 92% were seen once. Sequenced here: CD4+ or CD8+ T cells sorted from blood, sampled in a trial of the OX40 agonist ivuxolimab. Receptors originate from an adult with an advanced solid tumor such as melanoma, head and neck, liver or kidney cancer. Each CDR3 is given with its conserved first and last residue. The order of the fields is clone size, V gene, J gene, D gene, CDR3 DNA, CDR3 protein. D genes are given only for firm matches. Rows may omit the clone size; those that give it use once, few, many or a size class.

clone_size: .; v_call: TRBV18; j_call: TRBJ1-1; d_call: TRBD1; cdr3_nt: TGTGCCAGCTCGAATATAGGGGACAGAGACTCTGAAGCTTTCTTT; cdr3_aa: CASSNIGDRDSEAFF
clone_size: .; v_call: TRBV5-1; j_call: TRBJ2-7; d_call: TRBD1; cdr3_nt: TGCGCCAGCAGCCAGGACAGGACCTCCTACGAGCAGTACTTC; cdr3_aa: CASSQDRTSYEQYF
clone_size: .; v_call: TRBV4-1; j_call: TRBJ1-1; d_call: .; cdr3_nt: TGCGCCAGCAGCCAAGTAGGCGCCAGGAACACTGAAGCTTTCTTT; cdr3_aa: CASSQVGARNTEAFF
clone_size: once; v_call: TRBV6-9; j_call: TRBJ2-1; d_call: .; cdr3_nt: TGTGCCAGCAGTCCCGAGGGGGGGGCCTATAGGAATGAGCAGTTCTTC; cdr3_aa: CASSPEGGAYRNEQFF
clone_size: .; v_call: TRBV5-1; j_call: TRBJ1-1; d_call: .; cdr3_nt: TGCGCCAGCAGCCGGGACACCCCGAGTGGAGCTTTCTTT; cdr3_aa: CASSRDTPSGAFF
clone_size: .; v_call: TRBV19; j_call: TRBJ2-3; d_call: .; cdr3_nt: TGTGCCAGTCGAAATGCGGCTACGGGAAATGGAGATACGCAGTATTTT; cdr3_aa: CASRNAATGNGDTQYF
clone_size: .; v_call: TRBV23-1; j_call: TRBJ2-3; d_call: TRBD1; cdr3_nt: TGCGCCAGCAGTCAATCCTGCTATGACAGGGGGCAGACAGATACGCAGTATTTT; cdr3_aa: CASSQSCYDRGQTDTQYF
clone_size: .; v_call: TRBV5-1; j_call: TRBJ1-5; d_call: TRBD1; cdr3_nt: TGCGCCAGCAGCCCACAGGGGGTTGATCAGCCCCAGCATTTT; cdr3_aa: CASSPQGVDQPQHF
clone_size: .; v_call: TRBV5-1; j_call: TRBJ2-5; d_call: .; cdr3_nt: TGCGCCAGCGGTGCGGCTGGGCAAGAGACCCAGTACTTC; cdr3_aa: CASGAAGQETQYF
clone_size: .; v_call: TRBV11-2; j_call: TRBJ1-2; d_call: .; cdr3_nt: TGTGCCAGCAGCTTAGATCCGTCCTCAGGCTATGGCTACACCTTC; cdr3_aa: CASSLDPSSGYGYTF
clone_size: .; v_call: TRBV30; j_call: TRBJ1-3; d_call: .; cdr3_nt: TGTGCCTGGAGTGTAAATCCCGGAAACACCATATATTTT; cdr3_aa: CAWSVNPGNTIYF
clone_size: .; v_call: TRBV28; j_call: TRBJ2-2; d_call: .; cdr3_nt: TGTGCCAGCAGTTTTCCCAGGGGAGGCACCGGGGAGCTGTTTTTT; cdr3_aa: CASSFPRGGTGELFF
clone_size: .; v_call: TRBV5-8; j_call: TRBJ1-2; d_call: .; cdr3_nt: TGTGCCAGCAGCTTGTCCCAGCTTAGCTATGGCTACACCTTC; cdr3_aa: CASSLSQLSYGYTF
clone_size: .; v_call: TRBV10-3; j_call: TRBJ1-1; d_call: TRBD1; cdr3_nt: TGTGCCATCAGTACAGGGGAAGCTGAAGCTTTCTTT; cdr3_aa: CAISTGEAEAFF
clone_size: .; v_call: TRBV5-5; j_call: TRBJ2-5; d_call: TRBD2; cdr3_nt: TGTGCCAGCAGCTTGACCGGGACTAGCGGTCAAGAGACCCAGTACTTC; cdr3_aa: CASSLTGTSGQETQYF
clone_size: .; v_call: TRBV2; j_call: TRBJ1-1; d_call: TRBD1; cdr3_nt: TGTGCCAGCACCGCGACAGGGCCCACTGAAGCTTTCTTT; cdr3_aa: CASTATGPTEAFF